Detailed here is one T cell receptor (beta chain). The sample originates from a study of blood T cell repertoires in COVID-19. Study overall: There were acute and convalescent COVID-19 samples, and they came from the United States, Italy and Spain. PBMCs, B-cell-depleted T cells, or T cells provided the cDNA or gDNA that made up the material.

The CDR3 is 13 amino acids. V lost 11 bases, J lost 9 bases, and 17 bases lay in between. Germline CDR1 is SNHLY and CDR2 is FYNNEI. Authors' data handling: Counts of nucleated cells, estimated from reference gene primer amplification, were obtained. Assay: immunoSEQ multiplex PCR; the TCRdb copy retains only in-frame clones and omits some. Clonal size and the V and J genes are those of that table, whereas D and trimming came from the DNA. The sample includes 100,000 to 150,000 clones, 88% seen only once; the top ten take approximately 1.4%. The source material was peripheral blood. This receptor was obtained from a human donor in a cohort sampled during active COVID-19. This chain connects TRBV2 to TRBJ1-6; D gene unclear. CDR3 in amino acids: CAGTVWVGSPLHF. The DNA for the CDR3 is TGTGCCGGAACAGTGTGGGTGGGTTCACCCCTCCACTTT.